This TCR beta chain was captured in a study of CD8 T cells in ankylosing spondylitis. General study results and limits: In ankylosing spondylitis patients, matched synovial fluid reportedly showed significant enrichment of disease-linked clones. A CD8+ phenotype characterized the disease-linked clones, which were relatively rare in peripheral blood.

Germline-derived CDR1 and CDR2 are SGHTS and YDEGEE. This CDR3 spans 17 amino acids. The J segment lost 3 bases and the V segment lost 4 bases, leaving 6 bases of the junction unmatched. TCRdb re-called the 5' RACE reads with MiXCR, one entry per CDR3 protein. The data hold around 180,000 distinct CDR3 sequences, with 15% to 20% observed a single time. Notes on this clonotype: Its antigen remains unknown.

The TCR comes from a male donor aged 5-30 years with ankylosing spondylitis or in good health (not recorded which). Sequencing input: blood, either unsorted or a sorted T cell fraction (not recorded which). The chain couples TRBV5-8 to TRBJ2-5; 16 bases match TRBD2. The CDR3: CASSPGTSGRAEETQYF. CDR3 DNA: TGTGCCAGCAGCCCCGGGACTAGCGGGAGGGCCGAAGAGACCCAGTACTTC.